A single sample gave rise to the 12 T cell receptor beta chains below, sequenced in a study of blood T cell repertoires in COVID-19. Method: immunoSEQ multiplex PCR; TCRdb's copy keeps in-frame clones and lacks some. The sample contains 200,000 to 250,000 clones, approximately 82% of which appear only once. Sequencing was performed on peripheral blood. The receptors derive from a woman of 80 years or more with acute or convalescent COVID-19.

The chain combines TRBV7-3 with TRBJ1-1; TRBD1 aligns across 7 bases. From germline, CDR1 is SGHTA and CDR2 FQGTGA. After removal of 1 base from V and 6 bases from J, the junction contained 8 bases not matched to a gene. This CDR3 comprises 15 residues. CDR3 residues: CASSLNRAGGSEAFF. In DNA form, the CDR3 reads TGTGCCAGCAGCTTAAATCGGGCAGGGGGATCTGAAGCTTTCTTT. The whole variable domain, remainder taken from reference TRBV7-3 and TRBJ1-1, is GAGVSQTPSNKVTEKGKYVELRCDPISGHTALYWYRQSLGQGPEFLIYFQGTGAADDSGLPNDRFFAVRPEGSVSTLKIQRTERGDSAVYLCASSLNRAGGSEAFFGQGTRLTVV.

This clone showed up just a few times. The chain has TRBV6-2 or TRBV6-3 and TRBJ2-6, with TRBD1 matching 7 bases. V shed 0 bases, J shed 0 bases, and the junction held 5 bases outside the gene matches. The germline V gene has CDR1 MNHEY and CDR2 SVGEGT. This CDR3 is built from 18 residues. The CDR3 region has the DNA TGTGCCAGCAGTTACTCGGCTAACAGGGGCTCTGGGGCCAACGTCCTGACTTTC. Amino acid sequence: CASSYSANRGSGANVLTF.

There are a few counts of this clone. The V and J genes are TRBV7-9 and TRBJ2-1; D uncertain. The CDR3 covers 12 residues. CDR1 and CDR2 from the germline V gene are SEHNR and FQNEAQ (reference sequence). Trimming cost V 2 bases and J 6 bases, with 5 bases left between them. The CDR3 DNA reads as TGTGCCAGCAGCTTATACTCCAATGAGCAGTTCTTC. It codes for CASSLYSNEQFF.

J is TRBJ1-4 and V is TRBV19, with 9 bases identical to TRBD1. CDR1 is LNHDA, CDR2 SQIVND, per germline (reference sequence). Trimming at V came to 5 bases and at J to 1 base, leaving 11 bases not matched to a gene. CDR3 length: 18 amino acids. In DNA form, the CDR3 reads TGTGCCAGTAGTCCGGGACAGGGAAGCCTCGGAACTAATGAAAAACTGTTTTTT. This translates into CASSPGQGSLGTNEKLFF. The full variable domain, completed using reference TRBV19 and TRBJ1-4, is DGGITQSPKYLFRKEGQNVTLSCEQNLNHDAMYWYRQDPGQGLRLIYYSQIVNDFQKGDIAEGYSVSREKKESFPLTVTSAQKNPTAFYLCASSPGQGSLGTNEKLFFGSGTQLSVL.

This CDR3 is CASGTDDNSPLHF. The CDR3 nucleotides read TGTGCCAGTGGGACAGATGACAATTCACCCCTCCACTTT. This chain links TRBV21-1 with TRBJ1-6; the table names TRBD1, a call not compared with the DNA. TRBV21-1 is shown as a pseudogene. The length of the CDR3 is 13 residues.

The chain carries TRBV15 and TRBJ1-4; D is undetermined. Trimming took 5 bases from V and 5 from J, leaving 12 bases between them. The CDR3 runs 14 residues. Germline loops: CDR1 LNHNV, CDR2 YYDKDF (reference sequence). The CDR3 DNA reads TGTGCCACCAGCCTGGGTCGGGGAAATGAAAAACTGTTTTTT. This codes for CATSLGRGNEKLFF. Drawing the rest from reference TRBV15 and TRBJ1-4, the complete variable domain is DAMVIQNPRYQVTQFGKPVTLSCSQTLNHNVMYWYQQKSSQAPKLLFHYYDKDFNNEADTPDNFQSRRPNTSFCFLDIRSPGLGDTAMYLCATSLGRGNEKLFFGSGTQLSVL.

This clone was found a few times. The J gene is TRBJ2-7, the V gene TRBV27; D call uncertain. The germline gives CDR1 MNHEY, CDR2 SMNVEV (reference sequence). This CDR3 is 14 amino acids long. V was clipped by 0 bases and J by 2 bases, with 8 bases between them. The CDR3 nucleotides are TGTGCCAGCAGTTTATCGTTAGCCACCTACGAGCAGTACTTC. This gives the protein CASSLSLATYEQYF.

Of note for this clone: Other nucleotide sequences in the sample specify the same CDR3. V is TRBV7-2 and J is TRBJ2-7, with D unclear. The length of the CDR3 is 12 residues. Germline V gives CDR1 SGHTA, CDR2 FQGNSA. Trimming removed 1 base at V and 1 base at J, with 2 bases between. The CDR3 bases are TGTGCCAGCAGCTTAGTATCCTACGAGCAGTACTTC. Its protein is CASSLVSYEQYF.

The chain couples TRBV3-1 (or the pseudogene TRBV3-2) to TRBJ1-3; D remains unclear. V was cut by 0 bases and J by 4 bases, with 10 bases left in between. Germline assignment: CDR1 LGHDT and CDR2 YNNKEL (reference sequence). The CDR3 sequence is 15 residues long. Here the CDR3 DNA reads TGTGCCAGCAGCCAAGAATCCGGGTGGGGAAACACCATATATTTT. Its translation is CASSQESGWGNTIYF.

The chain combines TRBV2 with TRBJ2-3; 12 nucleotides agree with TRBD2. This CDR3 spans 14 amino acids. The V gene's germline CDR1 is SNHLY and CDR2 FYNNEI. V gave up 4 bases and J gave up 12 bases; unmatched junction bases: 8. CDR3 in DNA: TGTGCCAGCAGTGGGACTAGCGGGGAGGGGCGTCAGTATTTT. Translated: CASSGTSGEGRQYF.

The V gene is TRBV4-1, the J gene TRBJ2-3; 8 bases line up with TRBD1. Looked up from germline, CDR1 is MGHRA and CDR2 is YSYEKL. The CDR3 is 17 residues long. Losses at the gene ends were 0 bases for V and 5 bases for J; bases not matched to a gene: 10. The DNA of the CDR3 is TGCGCCAGCAGCCAAGAACCTGACAGGGGTGCGGGAGATACGCAGTATTTT. Translated: CASSQEPDRGAGDTQYF.

The chain recombines TRBV4-3 with TRBJ1-3; D gene uncertain. The ends were cut back, 4 bases at V and 2 bases at J, with 6 bases in the middle. This CDR3 spans 13 amino acids. Germline V gene data show CDR1 as LGHNA and CDR2 as YSLEER. DNA of the CDR3: TGCGCCAGCAGCCGCGCGCCTGGAAACACCATATATTTT. Translating it yields CASSRAPGNTIYF.